Listed below are T cell receptor beta chains from one sample, sequenced in a study of blood T cell repertoires in COVID-19. The data were produced by immunoSEQ multiplex PCR, yet TCRdb's version contains in-frame clones alone and is incomplete. Here the sample spans under 300,000 clones, around nine tenths being singletons. Sequences were obtained from peripheral blood. These receptors were collected from a woman in her 70s with active or convalescent COVID-19. Both conserved end residues are part of each CDR3. Fields, in order: J gene, V gene, D gene, clone size, CDR3 DNA, CDR3 protein. The D gene is left open where the match is weak. A clone size is listed for some rows: how often the clone was seen (once, few, many), or a class if it is expanded.

J gene: TRBJ2-1
V gene: TRBV5-1
D gene: NA
clone size: NA
CDR3 DNA: TGCGCCAGCAGCGACTCAGCGGGTCTGGGTACCGAGCAGTTCTTC
CDR3 protein: CASSDSAGLGTEQFF

J gene: TRBJ1-2
V gene: TRBV5-4
D gene: TRBD1
clone size: NA
CDR3 DNA: TGTGCCAGCAGCTTGAAGGGACAGATCTATGGCTACACCTTC
CDR3 protein: CASSLKGQIYGYTF

J gene: TRBJ2-5
V gene: TRBV4-2
D gene: NA
clone size: NA
CDR3 DNA: TGTGCCAGCAGCCAAGGAGTAGGGGTTGAAGAGACCCAGTACTTC
CDR3 protein: CASSQGVGVEETQYF

J gene: TRBJ2-5
V gene: TRBV5-8
D gene: NA
clone size: NA
CDR3 DNA: TGTGCCAGCAGCACACGACAGTTCCTAGAGACCCAGTACTTC
CDR3 protein: CASSTRQFLETQYF

J gene: TRBJ2-7
V gene: TRBV5-6
D gene: NA
clone size: NA
CDR3 DNA: TGTGCCAGCAGCTCAAGGGGGTACGAGCAGTACTTC
CDR3 protein: CASSSRGYEQYF

J gene: TRBJ2-5
V gene: TRBV9
D gene: TRBD2
clone size: NA
CDR3 DNA: TGTGCCAGCAGCCCGAGAGTGGGGGGGGGCCAAGAGACCCAGTACTTC
CDR3 protein: CASSPRVGGGQETQYF

J gene: TRBJ1-5
V gene: TRBV7-9
D gene: NA
clone size: NA
CDR3 DNA: TGTGCCAGCACCGGGACAAACAATCAGCCCCAGCATTTT
CDR3 protein: CASTGTNNQPQHF

J gene: TRBJ1-1
V gene: TRBV18
D gene: NA
clone size: NA
CDR3 DNA: TGTGCCAGCTCACCAATGGGGCATACTGAAGCTTTCTTT
CDR3 protein: CASSPMGHTEAFF

J gene: TRBJ2-3
V gene: TRBV5-6
D gene: NA
clone size: NA
CDR3 DNA: TGTGCCAGCAGCTCCGACATAAGCACAGATACGCAGTATTTT
CDR3 protein: CASSSDISTDTQYF

J gene: TRBJ1-3
V gene: TRBV6-1
D gene: NA
clone size: NA
CDR3 DNA: TGTGCCAGCAGTGAAAGCCGCTCTGGAAACACCATATATTTT
CDR3 protein: CASSESRSGNTIYF

J gene: TRBJ1-2
V gene: TRBV18
D gene: NA
clone size: once
CDR3 DNA: TGTGCCAGCTCACCGGGAGTCAACTATGGCTACACCTTC
CDR3 protein: CASSPGVNYGYTF

J gene: TRBJ2-7
V gene: TRBV7-8
D gene: NA
clone size: once
CDR3 DNA: TGTGCCAGCAGCTTAGACGAGCTGGTCACTTTGCAGTACTTC
CDR3 protein: CASSLDELVTLQYF

J gene: TRBJ1-1
V gene: TRBV18
D gene: NA
clone size: NA
CDR3 DNA: TGTGCCAGCTCACCAGTACGGTTGAACACTGAAGCTTTCTTT
CDR3 protein: CASSPVRLNTEAFF

J gene: TRBJ2-7
V gene: TRBV6-5
D gene: TRBD2
clone size: NA
CDR3 DNA: TGTGCCAGCAGTTACCTCCAGGTCGGGGGGGCGGTCGAGCAGTACTTC
CDR3 protein: CASSYLQVGGAVEQYF

J gene: TRBJ2-3
V gene: TRBV4-1
D gene: TRBD1
clone size: NA
CDR3 DNA: TGCGCCAGCAGCCAAGATCAGGGGGCCAACACAGATACGCAGTATTTT
CDR3 protein: CASSQDQGANTDTQYF

J gene: TRBJ1-4
V gene: TRBV7-2
D gene: TRBD1
clone size: NA
CDR3 DNA: TGTGCCAGCAGCTTAGGGGACAGAGCTGCATACAATGAAAAACTGTTTTTT
CDR3 protein: CASSLGDRAAYNEKLFF

J gene: TRBJ1-6
V gene: TRBV2
D gene: NA
clone size: NA
CDR3 DNA: TGTGCCAGCAGTCTGGACAGAGGTTCACCCCTCCACTTT
CDR3 protein: CASSLDRGSPLHF

J gene: TRBJ1-1
V gene: TRBV5-1
D gene: NA
clone size: NA
CDR3 DNA: TGCGCCAGCAGGGATTGGACAGAGATGAACACTGAAGCTTTCTTT
CDR3 protein: CASRDWTEMNTEAFF

J gene: TRBJ2-3
V gene: TRBV5-4
D gene: TRBD2
clone size: NA
CDR3 DNA: TGTGCCAGCAGCGTCCCTAGCGGGGGCCGATTCACAGATACGCAGTATTTT
CDR3 protein: CASSVPSGGRFTDTQYF

J gene: TRBJ1-3
V gene: TRBV5-6
D gene: NA
clone size: few
CDR3 DNA: TGTGCCAGCAGCTCCTTAGGAACAGGGAGAAACACCATATATTTT
CDR3 protein: CASSSLGTGRNTIYF

J gene: TRBJ2-5
V gene: TRBV6-2/TRBV6-3
D gene: NA
clone size: NA
CDR3 DNA: TGTGCCAGCAGTTATAAAGGGAGAACCCAGTACTTC
CDR3 protein: CASSYKGRTQYF

J gene: TRBJ1-5
V gene: TRBV5-1
D gene: TRBD1
clone size: once
CDR3 DNA: TGCGCCAGCAGCTTGGAGGGACAGGGCAATCAGCCCCAGCATTTT
CDR3 protein: CASSLEGQGNQPQHF

J gene: TRBJ2-4
V gene: TRBV5-1
D gene: NA
clone size: NA
CDR3 DNA: TGCGCCAGCAGCTTCGGGGATTTCGCCAAAAACATTCAGTACTTC
CDR3 protein: CASSFGDFAKNIQYF

J gene: TRBJ1-5
V gene: TRBV12-3/TRBV12-4
D gene: NA
clone size: NA
CDR3 DNA: TGTGCCAGCAGTCCTGACTTAAGGCAGCCCCAGCATTTT
CDR3 protein: CASSPDLRQPQHF

J gene: TRBJ2-1
V gene: TRBV11-2
D gene: NA
clone size: once
CDR3 DNA: TGTGCCAGCAGCTTCCTAAAGCGGTACTACAATGAGCAGTTCTTC
CDR3 protein: CASSFLKRYYNEQFF

J gene: TRBJ2-3
V gene: TRBV7-2
D gene: TRBD2
clone size: NA
CDR3 DNA: TGTGCCAGCAGCTTAGTTTCTTTAGGCGGGGGGGCCGGCACAGATACGCAGTATTTT
CDR3 protein: CASSLVSLGGGAGTDTQYF

J gene: TRBJ1-2
V gene: TRBV2
D gene: NA
clone size: NA
CDR3 DNA: TGTGCCAGCAGTGAGCTAGGAAGAGGGCATGGCTACACCTTC
CDR3 protein: CASSELGRGHGYTF